This TCR beta chain was profiled in a study of blood T cell repertoires in COVID-19. Study in general: Samples taken during acute and convalescent COVID-19 were collected in the United States, Italy and Spain. The cDNA or gDNA used as material had been derived from T cells, B-cell-depleted T cells, or PBMCs.

Study processing details: It was from reference gene primer amplification that nucleated cell counts were estimated. Generated by immunoSEQ multiplex PCR, the TCRdb table keeps only in-frame clones and is missing some. V and J calls plus clone size are reproduced from that table; the DNA served to infer D and trimming. The sample lists approximately 88,000 clones; around three quarters were seen once. Losses at the gene ends were 0 bases for V and 4 bases for J; bases not matched to a gene: 1. There are 14 residues in the CDR3. The germline V gene has CDR1 SGHRS and CDR2 YFSETQ. Material for sequencing was peripheral blood. The genes are TRBV5-1 and TRBJ2-5, with 9 bases fitting TRBD1. This clonotype was sampled from an elderly woman with active or convalescent COVID-19. Written as DNA, the CDR3 is TGCGCCAGCAGCTTGGTGGGACAGGGAGAGACCCAGTACTTC. It codes for CASSLVGQGETQYF.